The next 8 T cell receptor beta chains were all read from a single sample in a study of blood T cells in healthy people across ages. It was with a sample-barcoded 5' primer and a J-beta primer mix that a second PCR of roughly 7 to 11 cycles was run. TCRdb re-called the 5' RACE reads with MiXCR, one entry per CDR3 protein. The sample records hundreds of thousands of distinct CDR3 sequences, about 30% being singletons. The material sequenced was blood. The source of these receptors is a woman at least 80 years old in good health.

The chain has TRBV9 and TRBJ2-2, with TRBD2 matching over 8 bases. The CDR3 spans 17 residues. V was clipped by 4 bases and J by 1 base; unmatched bases: 9. The germline V gene has CDR1 SGDLS and CDR2 YYNGEE. CDR3 DNA: TGTGCCAGCAGCCCCCGCCTAACTAGCGGGAACACCGGGGAGCTGTTTTTT. Translating gives CASSPRLTSGNTGELFF.

This clonotype was recorded at least ten times. This chain connects TRBV25-1 to TRBJ2-7; TRBD1 aligns across 10 bases. The junction had 6 bases not matched to a gene; V was cut back by 1 base and J by 6 bases. This CDR3 is built from 15 residues. Per the germline V gene, CDR1 is MGHDK and CDR2 is SYGVNS. In DNA, the CDR3 is TGTGCCAGCAGTGAATCGGTCGACAGGGGGCCCGAGCAGTACTTC. Its protein is CASSESVDRGPEQYF.

The chain combines TRBV4-2 with TRBJ1-2, with D unclear. V was cut by 0 bases and J by 2 bases, with 7 bases left in between. Germline V gives CDR1 LGHNA, CDR2 YNFKEQ. The CDR3 is 14 residues long. CDR3 coding DNA: TGTGCCAGCAGCCAAGAAGGAGACAACTATGGCTACACCTTC. Its protein is CASSQEGDNYGYTF.

This clonotype came up many times. The chain links TRBV6-1 to TRBJ1-2; no firm D call. The ends were cut back, 5 bases at V and 1 base at J, with 8 bases in the middle. Germline V CDR1 and CDR2: MNHNS, SASEGT. The CDR3 sequence is 13 residues long. CDR3 region: CASSRTRNYGYTF. The CDR3 DNA reads TGTGCCAGCAGTCGCACCCGTAACTATGGCTACACCTTC.

This clonotype was detected many times. This chain connects TRBV30 to TRBJ2-7, with D unclear. V lost 4 bases and J 3 bases, leaving 13 bases between the germline ends. CDR3 length: 13 residues. CDR1 is GTSNPN, CDR2 SVGIG, per germline (reference sequence). As DNA, the CDR3 is TGTGCCTGGACACCGCCAGCCAGCTACGAGCAGTACTTC. Residues: CAWTPPASYEQYF.

This clonotype was counted ten times or more. This sequence joins TRBV4-1 and TRBJ2-7; D possibly corresponds to TRBD1 (6 bases). Trimming cost V 1 base and J 0 bases, with 22 bases left between them. Germline assignment: CDR1 MGHRA and CDR2 YSYEKL. The CDR3 length is 19 residues. The CDR3 sequence is CASSQGEGQGLPNSYEQYF. CDR3 sequence (DNA): TGCGCCAGCAGCCAAGGTGAGGGACAAGGGCTCCCTAACTCCTACGAGCAGTACTTC.

At least ten counts were recorded for this clonotype. The gene calls are TRBV6-1 and TRBJ2-5; 7 positions agree with TRBD2. The germline CDR1 and CDR2 sequences are MNHNS and SASEGT. This CDR3 contains 15 residues. Trimming cost V 3 bases and J 4 bases; bases outside gene matches: 8. The CDR3 spells CASSELRPGGETQYF. CDR3 DNA sequence: TGTGCCAGCAGTGAGTTAAGGCCGGGAGGAGAGACCCAGTACTTC.

At least ten counts were recorded for this clonotype. CDR3 nucleotides: TGCAGTGCTAGAGACGTCAAGGGGGCGACCTACGAGCAGTACTTC. Residues: CSARDVKGATYEQYF. The chain uses TRBV20-1 and TRBJ2-7, with TRBD1 identical over 7 bases. Germline CDR1 is DFQATT and CDR2 is SNEGSKA (reference sequence). CDR3 length: 15 amino acids. The trim removed 0 bases at V and 2 bases at J, leaving 7 bases unmatched.